This T cell receptor (beta chain) was profiled in a study of T cells after yellow fever vaccination. From the 5' RACE reads, TCRdb called clonotypes with MiXCR, one entry per CDR3 protein. Among 620,000 or so distinct CDR3 sequences, 10% to 15% were seen once, and the ten largest hold more than 12%. With 0 bases clipped from V and 5 bases from J, the junction kept 3 bases outside the gene matches. In germline, CDR1 is SGDLS, CDR2 YYNGEE. CDR3 length: 14 residues. This clonotype was detected a few times. V usage is TRBV9 and J usage is TRBJ2-5; 8 nucleotides line up with TRBD2. The material was PBMCs, obtained on the day of the yellow fever booster vaccination. This receptor was taken from a young man who received the YFV17D yellow fever vaccine. The CDR3 nucleotides read TGTGCCAGCAGCGTAGCTGCGGGAGGCGAGACCCAGTACTTC. This sequence encodes CASSVAAGGETQYF.